These T cell receptor beta chains were read from a single sample in a study of blood T cells in healthy people across ages. TCRdb redid the calling of the 5' RACE reads with MiXCR, one entry per CDR3 protein. The repertoire holds some 940,000 distinct CDR3 sequences, just under 30% seen once, with roughly 10% in the top ten. The same specimen was also included in a second study, on T cells of mothers and their children.

Input material: blood. Receptor source: a middle-aged woman in good health. CDR3s include the opening cysteine and the closing phenylalanine or tryptophan. Fields, in order: clone size, J gene, V gene, CDR3 protein. For some rows the clone size is stated as once, few or many, or as a class when expanded; others skip it.

few . TRBV2 CASSEAWAGSHEQYF
many TRBJ2-6 TRBV30 CAWSSGNSGANVLTF
. TRBJ1-2 TRBV20-1 CSASLNRDREGGYTF
. TRBJ1-4 TRBV29-1 CSVERPGYEKLFF
few TRBJ2-1 TRBV25-1 CASSAGTWTRNEQFF
many TRBJ2-5 TRBV27 CASSYRTGQETQYF
many TRBJ2-7 TRBV5-5 CASSSGATSAAYEQYF
few TRBJ1-6 TRBV12-3/TRBV12-4 CASSPLGGTNSPLHF
. TRBJ1-5 TRBV5-6 CASSGKGQGNQPQHF
. TRBJ2-5 TRBV28 CASSPLMPQGTQYF
few TRBJ1-1 TRBV7-2 CASSPVEWRTAPEAFF
. TRBJ2-7 TRBV7-2 CASRSGTTSYEQYF
few TRBJ2-5 TRBV6-2/TRBV6-3 CASSYGRGQGQETQYF
. TRBJ2-7 TRBV18 CASSVDIREQYF
few TRBJ2-5 TRBV12-3/TRBV12-4 CASSLALPGQQETQYF
many TRBJ2-7 TRBV27 CASSFGAGYSYEQYF
. TRBJ2-7 TRBV5-6 CASSLATGLLLSSYEQYF
. TRBJ1-5 TRBV5-1 CASSLDGGRNRPQHF
. TRBJ1-4 TRBV4-2 CASSQVQGQNEKLFF
few TRBJ1-2 TRBV11-2 CASSLDVGGNYGYTF
many TRBJ2-1 TRBV24-1 CATSDMRRGGRNEQFF
. TRBJ1-4 TRBV27 CASSLASTGSEKLFF
once TRBJ2-4 TRBV7-2 CASSLGTRFGEQYF
. TRBJ2-7 TRBV28 CASSLKSVAYEQYF
. TRBJ1-2 TRBV6-5 CASSIEGVGGSSGYTF
. TRBJ2-7 TRBV27 CASSPGAPGYEQYF
few TRBJ1-4 TRBV6-6 CASSYGQGTEKLFF
few TRBJ2-1 TRBV7-3 CASSNPSYNEQFF
many TRBJ2-7 TRBV7-9 CASSADRGRYEQYF
. TRBJ2-2 TRBV9 CASSPGLAGDSNTGELFF
few TRBJ1-4 TRBV3-1 CASSQDRVEKLFF
many TRBJ2-5 TRBV7-2 CASSLSGLRETQYF
once TRBJ1-3 TRBV20-1 CSARVLPPLGPPVLSGNTIYF
. TRBJ2-1 TRBV5-1 CASSLEVVAGSNEQFF
. TRBJ1-1 TRBV18 CTSSLGQGQTMNTEAFF
. TRBJ2-7 TRBV9 CASSPDPALYEQYF
. TRBJ1-2 TRBV4-3 CASSQGRVPQGQGYTF
few TRBJ1-1 TRBV7-8 CASSSPTGTSYVNTEAFF
few TRBJ2-1 TRBV6-4 CASSSGYEQFF
. TRBJ2-7 TRBV4-2 CASSHADSYEQYF
many TRBJ2-5 TRBV20-1 CSASPGQAGETQYF
once TRBJ2-7 TRBV2 CASTQQGYEQYF
many TRBJ2-7 TRBV6-1 CASSADPTYEQYF
few TRBJ2-7 TRBV4-3 CASSQEVLAGPYEQYF
many TRBJ2-5 TRBV12-3/TRBV12-4 CASRTTSGGGTQYF